These 11 T cell receptor beta chains were all obtained from the same sample, sequenced in a study of blood T cell repertoires in COVID-19. The data were produced by immunoSEQ multiplex PCR, yet TCRdb's version contains in-frame clones alone and is incomplete. The sample includes about 31,000 clones, roughly 90% of them seen just once. Specimen: peripheral blood. These receptors originate from a woman between 40 and 55 years old with active or convalescent COVID-19.

The chain carries TRBV28 and TRBJ1-2; D may be TRBD1 (5 bases). The germline V and J ends were trimmed by 6 bases and 0 bases, with 5 bases remaining between them. This CDR3 has 12 residues. Germline CDR1 is MDHEN and CDR2 is SYDVKM. In DNA, the CDR3 is TGTGCCAGCAGGACAGCTAACTATGGCTACACCTTC. Encoded protein: CASRTANYGYTF.

The V call is TRBV7-3, the J call TRBJ2-5; D is perhaps TRBD1 (6 bases). The CDR3 has 13 residues. CDR1 and CDR2 (germline): SGHTA, FQGTGA. Trimming pared 1 base from V and 5 bases from J, leaving 8 bases between. The CDR3 region is CASSLNRAETQYF. Written as DNA, the CDR3 is TGTGCCAGCAGCTTAAACAGGGCGGAGACCCAGTACTTC.

This rearrangement joins TRBV6-5 to TRBJ1-2, with unresolved D. V gave up 8 bases and J gave up 3 bases, with 16 bases separating them. CDR1 and CDR2 from the germline V gene are MNHEY and SVGAGI. This CDR3 comprises 14 residues. The CDR3 DNA follows: TGTGCCAGCGTTTTTACAGCCGGTGACTATGGCTACACCTTC. Translated: CASVFTAGDYGYTF.

The chain combines TRBV6-1 with TRBJ2-1; a weak D match, TRBD2 (5 bases). Germline V gene lookup returns CDR1 MNHNS and CDR2 SASEGT. V lost 1 base to trimming and J lost 5 bases, with 15 bases between them. CDR3 size: 16 residues. The CDR3 region has the DNA TGTGCCAGCAGTGAAGAAGGGAGATTGCCCAACAATGAGCAGTTCTTC. This codes for CASSEEGRLPNNEQFF.

The chain couples TRBV6-5 to TRBJ2-1; the D gene is possibly TRBD2 (7 bases). CDR3 length: 14 residues. Germline assignment: CDR1 MNHEY and CDR2 SVGAGI. Trimming stripped 7 bases from V and 8 bases from J, with 18 bases between. CDR3 amino acids: CASTTLGGGDEQFF. The CDR3 DNA reads TGTGCCAGCACCACACTGGGGGGGGGCGATGAGCAGTTCTTC.

The V and J genes are TRBV7-9 and TRBJ1-1; D is uncertain. V was pared by 2 bases and J by 8 bases, with 9 bases between. CDR1 and CDR2 (germline): SEHNR, FQNEAQ (reference sequence). The CDR3 contains 12 residues. The CDR3: CASSLISAEAFF. The CDR3 DNA reads TGTGCCAGCAGCTTAATCAGCGCGGAAGCTTTCTTT. The entire variable domain, with the rest obtained from reference TRBV7-9 and TRBJ1-1, is as follows: DTGVSQNPRHKITKRGQNVTFRCDPISEHNRLYWYRQTLGQGPEFLTYFQNEAQLEKSRLLSDRFSAERPKGSFSTLEIQRTEQGDSAMYLCASSLISAEAFFGQGTRLTVV.

This clone was seen only a few times. V gene TRBV7-6 combines with J gene TRBJ1-4; D possibly corresponds to TRBD1 (6 bases). V gave up 5 bases and J gave up 5 bases, with 15 bases separating them. Germline CDR1 reads SGHVS; CDR2 reads FNYEAQ. This CDR3 comprises 15 residues. CDR3: CASSVYRDTNEKLFF. The CDR3 coding sequence is TGTGCCAGCAGCGTATACCGGGACACGAATGAAAAACTGTTTTTT.

The chain joins TRBV9 to TRBJ2-1; TRBD2 matches at 7 bases. V was clipped by 0 bases and J by 1 base; unmatched bases: 4. The CDR3 has 16 amino acids. Per germline, CDR1 SGDLS and CDR2 YYNGEE. Here the CDR3 DNA reads TGTGCCAGCAGCGTAGGCGGGGGTCATTCCTACAATGAGCAGTTCTTC. This gives the protein CASSVGGGHSYNEQFF.

The V and J genes are TRBV5-1 and TRBJ1-6, with D possibly TRBD1 on 6 matching bases. CDR1 is SGHRS and CDR2 is YFSETQ in the germline V gene. This CDR3 region has 15 residues. Trimming left V 0 bases short and J 6 bases short, with 10 bases between. The CDR3 DNA is TGCGCCAGCAGCTTGGGGGGGCTTGGTAATTCACCCCTCCACTTT. This gives the protein CASSLGGLGNSPLHF.

The chain joins TRBV4-3 to TRBJ2-7; 8 bases agree with TRBD1. Germline CDR1 reads LGHNA; CDR2 reads YSLEER. CDR3 size: 14 residues. The ends lost 3 bases at V and 5 bases at J; junction bases unmatched: 6. The CDR3 DNA is TGCGCCAGCAGCCACGCGGACAGGGTCCACGAGCAGTACTTC. Translation: CASSHADRVHEQYF.

This chain joins TRBV6-5 and TRBJ1-3; D is undetermined. Trimming shortened V by 9 bases and J by 4 bases, and 10 bases separated the two germline ends. Germline CDR1 is MNHEY and CDR2 is SVGAGI. The CDR3 length is 12 residues. The CDR3 loop reads CASQSYGNTIYF. The CDR3 DNA sequence: TGTGCCAGTCAGTCGTACGGAAACACCATATATTTT.